Given below is one T cell receptor (beta chain) in context. Antigen specificity is unknown. This record belongs to a study of blood T cells in healthy people across ages. PCR was performed a second time for roughly 6 to 12 cycles using a sample-barcoded 5' primer and a J-beta primer mix. TCRdb analysed the 5' RACE reads with MiXCR anew, one entry per CDR3 protein. The sample contains hundreds of thousands of distinct CDR3 sequences, 55% to 75% of which appear only once. This CDR3 is 15 amino acids long. The V segment lost 5 bases and the J segment 7 bases; nucleotides outside the gene matches: 12. Study-wide results and limits: Getting older went along with TCR beta diversity per million T cells dropping roughly linearly.

The chain combines TRBV12-3 or TRBV12-4 with TRBJ2-3; 7 bases map to TRBD2. Sample: blood. This TCR came from a young man in good health. Here the CDR3 DNA reads TGTGCCAGCAGTCCGCCGGGACTATTGGCTAATACGCAGTATTTT. Encoded protein: CASSPPGLLANTQYF.